The following is a TCR beta chain sequence with its context. CDR1 SNHLY and CDR2 FYNNEI come from the germline V gene. With 7 bases clipped from V and 2 bases from J, the junction kept 4 bases outside the gene matches. This CDR3 region has 14 residues. Some clones are missing from TCRdb's copy, which holds only in-frame ones; the method was immunoSEQ multiplex PCR. The sample includes about 73,000 clones, just over 90% of them seen just once. This specimen belongs to a study of technical replicates of blood from a handful of donors. What was sequenced was T cells isolated from PBMCs. This receptor was obtained from a human donor in good health. The chain combines TRBV2 with TRBJ1-5; the match to TRBD1 covers 8 bases. CDR3 coding DNA: TGTGCCAGCACGGACAGGGTGGGCAATCAGCCCCAGCATTTT. Its protein is CASTDRVGNQPQHF.